One sample yielded the 27 T cell receptor beta chains listed below, sequenced in a study of response to subunit inactivated influenza vaccine. TCRdb redid the calling of the RT-PCR reads with MiXCR, one entry per CDR3 protein. The sample has approximately 490,000 distinct CDR3 sequences, 7.2% seen once. The source material was PBMCs from blood, sampled roughly 24 months after vaccination. The receptor source for this set is a man between 50 and 69 years old who received an inactivated influenza vaccine.

This clonotype was seen ten or more times. This rearrangement joins TRBV12-3 or TRBV12-4 to TRBJ1-5, with a weak D call TRBD1 (5 bases). This CDR3 comprises 15 residues. V was trimmed by 2 bases and J by 0 bases, leaving 8 bases between them. CDR3 sequence: CASSLQGNSNQPQHF. As DNA, the CDR3 is TGTGCCAGCAGTTTACAGGGAAATAGCAATCAGCCCCAGCATTTT.

This clonotype was seen many times. The genes are TRBV6-4 and TRBJ2-5; the D gene could be TRBD1 or TRBD2 (5 bases each). Trimming stripped 5 bases from V and 4 bases from J, with 11 bases between. CDR1 and CDR2 from the germline V gene are MRHNA and SNTAGT. This CDR3 is built from 13 residues. The CDR3, as DNA: TGTGCCAGCAGTCAGGAGAGGGGAGAGACCCAGTACTTC. Protein product: CASSQERGETQYF.

This clonotype was picked up many times. This chain connects TRBV7-2 to TRBJ1-2; no reliable D call. The V gene's germline CDR1 is SGHTA and CDR2 FQGNSA. Trimming stripped 4 bases from V and 3 bases from J, with 6 bases between. This CDR3 region has 12 residues. The CDR3 DNA sequence: TGTGCCAGCAGCTCTTTAGACTATGGCTACACCTTC. It codes for CASSSLDYGYTF.

The chain couples TRBV5-4 to TRBJ2-1; 7 bases are a match to TRBD1. Germline CDR1 and CDR2: SGHNT and YYREEE (reference sequence). Losses at the gene ends were 0 bases for V and 9 bases for J; bases not matched to a gene: 6. The CDR3 totals 14 residues. CDR3 sequence reads: CASSLEQGWVEQFF. The CDR3 DNA follows: TGTGCCAGCAGCTTGGAACAGGGGTGGGTTGAGCAGTTCTTC.

This clonotype was picked up many times. V and J are TRBV29-1 and TRBJ1-5; perhaps TRBD1 as D (5 bases). Germline loops: CDR1 SQVTM, CDR2 ANQGSEA. The CDR3 runs to 13 residues. Trimming removed 5 bases from V and 4 bases from J, with 12 bases in between. The CDR3 nucleotides read TGCAGCGTTCAACTCGGGGGAAATCAGCCCCAGCATTTT. Amino acids: CSVQLGGNQPQHF.

This clonotype was recorded a few times. The CDR3 is CASSAPKGTSIDEQFF. In DNA, the CDR3 is TGTGCCAGCAGCGCCCCGAAGGGGACTAGTATCGATGAGCAGTTCTTC. The chain carries TRBV7-9 and TRBJ2-1; TRBD2 aligns across 8 bases. The CDR3 has 16 residues. The germline V gene has CDR1 SEHNR and CDR2 FQNEAQ (reference sequence). The J segment lost 8 bases and the V segment lost 5 bases, leaving 14 bases of the junction unmatched.

In this sample, this clonotype turned up many times. The genes are TRBV6-5 and TRBJ1-1; D gene ambiguous. The CDR3 loop spans 11 amino acids. V lost 10 bases to trimming and J lost 5 bases, with 11 bases between them. Germline V lookup: CDR1 MNHEY, CDR2 SVGAGI. CDR3 DNA sequence: TGTGCCATCCCCAAAGGGACTGAAGCTTTCTTT. This gives the protein CAIPKGTEAFF.

This clonotype has a handful of counts. This chain joins TRBV2 and TRBJ1-4, with TRBD1 as a possible D gene (5 bases). Germline CDR1 and CDR2: SNHLY and FYNNEI. V was trimmed by 3 bases and J by 8 bases, leaving 13 bases between them. The CDR3 extends over 14 amino acids. The CDR3 sequence is CASSEGQITEKLFF. CDR3 DNA: TGTGCCAGCAGTGAGGGGCAGATTACGGAAAAACTGTTTTTT.

In its sample, this clonotype was seen a few times. V is TRBV7-9 and J is TRBJ2-6, with unresolved D. Germline CDR1 reads SEHNR; CDR2 reads FQNEAQ (reference sequence). This CDR3 has 15 residues. V lost 5 bases and J 0 bases, leaving 8 bases between the germline ends. The CDR3 DNA follows: TGTGCCAGCAGCCCAGACAACTCTGGGGCCAACGTCCTGACTTTC. Its translation is CASSPDNSGANVLTF.

The CDR3 region is CATSHGTGSEEQYF. CDR3 sequence (DNA): TGTGCCACCAGTCACGGGACAGGGTCGGAGGAGCAGTACTTC. The rearrangement links TRBV24-1 to TRBJ2-7; the match to TRBD1 covers 9 bases. The germline gives CDR1 KGHDR, CDR2 SFDVKD. CDR3 size: 14 residues. The V segment lost 6 bases and the J segment 7 bases; nucleotides outside the gene matches: 9.

This clonotype was detected many times. The V gene is TRBV6-1, the J gene TRBJ1-6; 8 nucleotides align to TRBD1. The CDR3 length is 16 residues. CDR1 is MNHNS, CDR2 SASEGT, per germline. Trimming took 6 bases from V and 6 from J; bases not matched to a gene: 10. CDR3 in amino acids: CASRPGTGVGNSPLHF. CDR3 nucleotide sequence: TGTGCCAGCAGACCCGGGACAGGCGTTGGTAATTCACCCCTCCACTTT.

V usage is TRBV19 and J usage is TRBJ1-5, with no clear D. Trimming cost V 5 bases and J 3 bases, with 14 bases left between them. The CDR3 runs to 15 residues. The germline CDR1 and CDR2 sequences are LNHDA and SQIVND (reference sequence). The CDR3 bases are TGTGCCAGTAGTCCTTCTGTCGAGTACAATCAGCCCCAGCATTTT. Protein sequence: CASSPSVEYNQPQHF.

This chain joins TRBV5-1 and TRBJ2-3, with D possibly matching TRBD2 (6 bases). Trimming removed 0 bases at V and 2 bases at J, with 10 bases between. Germline lookup yields CDR1 SGHRS and CDR2 YFSETQ. The CDR3 totals 15 residues. This CDR3 reads CASSLERGTTDTQYF. In DNA, the CDR3 is TGCGCCAGCAGCTTGGAACGGGGGACCACAGATACGCAGTATTTT.

Many counts were recorded for this clonotype. This rearrangement joins TRBV10-3 to TRBJ2-1, with D possibly being TRBD1 (7 bases). The CDR3 consists of 14 residues. V gave up 6 bases and J gave up 4 bases, with 13 bases separating them. Germline lookup yields CDR1 ENHRY and CDR2 SYGVKD. The CDR3 bases are TGTGCCATCAGAGACCCAGGGGGGTACAATGAGCAGTTCTTC. It specifies CAIRDPGGYNEQFF.

This clonotype was recorded at least ten times. V usage is TRBV7-9 and J usage is TRBJ1-1; D perhaps matches TRBD1 (5 bases). V dropped 7 bases and J dropped 8 bases, with 14 bases sitting between them. Germline CDR1 and CDR2: SEHNR and FQNEAQ (reference sequence). The CDR3 is made up of 12 amino acids. CDR3 residues: CASTPGAPEAFF. The CDR3 DNA reads as TGTGCCAGCACCCCTGGGGCACCCGAAGCTTTCTTT.

This chain links TRBV14 with TRBJ1-1, with 7 nucleotides matching TRBD1. Trimming took 0 bases from V and 5 from J; bases not matched to a gene: 3. CDR1 SGHDN and CDR2 FVKESK come from the germline V gene. The CDR3 extends over 14 amino acids. The CDR3 DNA reads as TGTGCCAGCAGCCAAGATCCAGGGGGAACTGAAGCTTTCTTT. It is translated as CASSQDPGGTEAFF.

This clonotype showed up just a few times. The chain is built from TRBV6-1 and TRBJ1-5; 8 positions agree with TRBD1. Germline trimming cut 4 bases from V and 4 bases from J; bases unmatched to any gene: 6. In germline, CDR1 is MNHNS, CDR2 SASEGT. The CDR3 runs 15 residues. As DNA, the CDR3 is TGTGCCAGCAGTGCTGGACAGGGAGGAAATCAGCCCCAGCATTTT. Amino acids: CASSAGQGGNQPQHF.

This clonotype was found a few times. This chain uses TRBV20-1 with TRBJ1-5; 8 bases align to TRBD1. V was pared by 0 bases and J by 5 bases, with 6 bases of the junction left unmatched. Germline values: CDR1 DFQATT, CDR2 SNEGSKA (reference sequence). This CDR3 has 15 amino acids. CDR3 loop: CSARDLSGGDQPQHF. The DNA for the CDR3 is TGCAGTGCTAGAGATTTATCAGGGGGCGATCAGCCCCAGCATTTT.

The chain carries TRBV5-1 and TRBJ2-3; 8 bases agree with TRBD1. The length of the CDR3 is 15 residues. V was clipped by 6 bases and J by 4 bases; unmatched bases: 10. Germline-derived CDR1 and CDR2 are SGHRS and YFSETQ. The CDR3 is CASNSGGAGADTQYF. CDR3 DNA sequence: TGCGCCAGCAATTCAGGGGGCGCCGGGGCAGATACGCAGTATTTT.

This clonotype was picked up a small number of times. As DNA, the CDR3 is TGTGCCACCGCTAGCGAGCGCTACGAGCAGTACTTC. Residues: CATASERYEQYF. The chain has TRBV15 and TRBJ2-7, with D possibly matching TRBD2 (6 bases). V was clipped by 8 bases and J by 3 bases, with 11 bases between them. From germline, CDR1 is LNHNV and CDR2 YYDKDF (reference sequence). This CDR3 contains 12 residues.

There are a few counts of this clonotype. The chain is built from TRBV4-3 and TRBJ2-7; TRBD2 aligns across 9 bases. Trimming took 1 base from V and 0 from J; bases not matched to a gene: 1. The CDR3 spans 15 residues. Germline CDR1 LGHNA, CDR2 YSLEER. The DNA for the CDR3 is TGCGCCAGCAGCCAAGCTAGCGGGGCCTCCTACGAGCAGTACTTC. Encoded protein: CASSQASGASYEQYF.

This clonotype was picked up many times. The genes are TRBV10-3 and TRBJ2-3; 8 bases are shared with TRBD2. Per the germline V gene, CDR1 is ENHRY and CDR2 is SYGVKD. This CDR3 has 16 amino acids. Losses at the gene ends were 2 bases for V and 2 bases for J; bases not matched to a gene: 6. CDR3 bases: TGTGCCATCAGTGAGCAATTAGCGGGGACCACAGATACGCAGTATTTT. It translates to CAISEQLAGTTDTQYF.

The V gene is TRBV29-1, the J gene TRBJ2-7, with 9 bases aligning to TRBD2. Germline-derived CDR1 and CDR2 are SQVTM and ANQGSEA. CDR3 length equals 15 residues. The junction had 11 bases not matched to a gene; V was cut back by 2 bases and J by 6 bases. The CDR3 DNA reads as TGCAGCGTTGAACACGGGACTAGCTTTCAGTCCGAGCAGTACTTC. Encoded protein: CSVEHGTSFQSEQYF.

This clonotype was counted only a few times. The CDR3 here is CSVGTGDGYTF. CDR3 in DNA: TGCAGCGTTGGGACAGGGGATGGCTACACCTTC. V and J are TRBV29-1 and TRBJ1-2, with 9 bases aligning to TRBD1. Germline CDR1 SQVTM, CDR2 ANQGSEA. J was trimmed by 6 bases and V by 4 bases; bases with no gene match: 0. CDR3 size: 11 residues.

Details on this clonotype: This clone may be a read error of a much larger clone one base away. The CDR3 does not end in the conserved phenylalanine or tryptophan, so this is likely a read error. This chain links TRBV27 with TRBJ2-2; no clear D gene. This CDR3 is built from 15 residues. Germline CDR1 reads MNHEY; CDR2 reads SMNVEV (reference sequence). The ends were cut back, 3 bases at V and 1 base at J, with 9 bases in the middle. CDR3 nucleotides: TGTGCCAGCAGTTTTAGGGTAGGGAACACCGGGGAGCTGTTTATT. This gives the protein CASSFRVGNTGELFI.

The rearrangement uses TRBV5-1 and TRBJ1-1; the D is unclear. There are 14 residues in the CDR3. The germline CDR1 and CDR2 sequences are SGHRS and YFSETQ. Trimming shortened V by 4 bases and J by 0 bases, and 10 bases separated the two germline ends. DNA of the CDR3: TGCGCCAGCAGCAAGTCAGGAATGAACACTGAAGCTTTCTTT. It encodes CASSKSGMNTEAFF.

This clonotype has a handful of counts. The V call is TRBV15, the J call TRBJ2-7; 14 nucleotides line up with TRBD2. CDR1 is LNHNV and CDR2 is YYDKDF in the germline V gene (reference sequence). With V trimmed by 3 bases and J by 1 base, 5 bases remained unmatched. CDR3 length: 17 residues. CDR3 residues: CATSRGLAGELSYEQYF. The CDR3, as DNA: TGTGCCACCAGCAGGGGACTAGCGGGAGAACTTTCCTACGAGCAGTACTTC.